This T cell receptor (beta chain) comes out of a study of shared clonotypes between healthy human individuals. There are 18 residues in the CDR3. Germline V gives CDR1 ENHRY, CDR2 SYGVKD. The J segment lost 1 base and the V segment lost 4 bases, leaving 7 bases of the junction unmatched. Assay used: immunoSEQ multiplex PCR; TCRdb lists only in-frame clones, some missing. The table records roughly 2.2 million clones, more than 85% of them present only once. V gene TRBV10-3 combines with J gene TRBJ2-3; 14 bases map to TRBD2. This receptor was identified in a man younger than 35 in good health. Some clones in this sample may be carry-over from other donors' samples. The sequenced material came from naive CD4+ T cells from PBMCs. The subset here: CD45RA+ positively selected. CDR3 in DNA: TGTGCCATCAGTGGGACTAGCGGGAGGAGCGGGGGCACAGATACGCAGTATTTT. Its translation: CAISGTSGRSGGTDTQYF.